The clone carrying this T cell receptor (beta chain) was seen repeatedly, ten times or more. V was pared by 5 bases and J by 5 bases, with 8 bases between. The germline gives CDR1 SGHRS, CDR2 YFSETQ. The CDR3 consists of 11 residues. A library of TCRbeta sequences, prepared with unique molecular identifiers, was generated. Each CDR3 protein is one row after TCRdb ran MiXCR on the PCR reads. Altogether some 250,000 distinct CDR3 sequences are present, about 12% being singletons, with the ten largest covering about 2.6%. This sample was included in a study of T-cell reconstitution after alpha-beta-depleted transplantation in children.

The chain employs TRBV5-1 and TRBJ2-7, with D unclear. The sample consisted of PBMCs from the stem cell graft donor, taken from the stem cell graft. This clonotype was obtained from a human donor who donated a stem cell graft to a child with acute lymphoblastic leukemia. Here the CDR3 DNA reads TGCGCCAGCAGAATTACCAACGAGCAGTACTTC. This sequence encodes CASRITNEQYF.